These 7 T cell receptor beta chains share one sample of origin, sequenced in a study of cytomegalovirus exposure and HLA in healthy donors. PCR was performed using 60 Vbeta and 13 Jbeta primers. Profiling relied on immunoSEQ multiplex PCR, and the TCRdb table lists in-frame clones only, not all of them. The repertoire holds roughly 92,000 clones, with about four fifths as singletons. Material: PBMCs. The receptor source for this set is a man aged 45 to 65 in good health and CMV-seropositive.

The chain carries TRBV11-2 and TRBJ2-1; D perhaps matches TRBD2 (6 bases). CDR3 length: 15 residues. V dropped 5 bases and J dropped 7 bases, with 18 bases sitting between them. The germline CDR1 and CDR2 sequences are SGHAT and FQNNGV. The CDR3 DNA reads as TGTGCCAGCAGCCCTCCTCGGGAGTATGTGAATGAGCAGTTCTTC. Its protein product is CASSPPREYVNEQFF.

The chain carries TRBV6-1 and TRBJ2-1; a possible D gene is TRBD2 (6 bases). CDR1 MNHNS and CDR2 SASEGT come from the germline V gene. With 10 bases removed from V and 5 bases from J, the gap between germline ends came to 12 bases. This CDR3 is built from 12 residues. CDR3 residues: CATGTGDNEQFF. The CDR3 DNA reads as TGTGCCACCGGGACGGGAGACAATGAGCAGTTCTTC.

This sequence joins TRBV21-1 and TRBJ2-2; TRBD1, the table's D call, lacks a check against the DNA. TRBV21-1 is designated a pseudogene. The CDR3 totals 13 residues. The CDR3 region is CASPDRGTGELFF. The CDR3 bases are TGTGCCAGCCCCGACAGGGGCACCGGGGAGCTGTTTTTT.

The sample holds one count of this clone. V usage is TRBV19 and J usage is TRBJ2-1; the D gene is possibly TRBD1 (5 bases). The CDR3 has 13 residues. From germline, CDR1 is LNHDA and CDR2 SQIVND (reference sequence). V shed 3 bases and J shed 5 bases, with 8 bases lying between them. CDR3 sequence (DNA): TGTGCCAGTAGTATGGACACGGACAATGAGCAGTTCTTC. Its protein is CASSMDTDNEQFF. Complete variable domain (other parts from reference TRBV19 and TRBJ2-1): DGGITQSPKYLFRKEGQNVTLSCEQNLNHDAMYWYRQDPGQGLRLIYYSQIVNDFQKGDIAEGYSVSREKKESFPLTVTSAQKNPTAFYLCASSMDTDNEQFFGPGTRLTVL.

This clone was seen once. The chain joins TRBV7-2 to TRBJ1-6; D uncertain. Trimming shortened V by 4 bases and J by 0 bases, and 7 bases separated the two germline ends. CDR1 is SGHTA and CDR2 is FQGNSA in the germline V gene. This CDR3 has 15 residues. The CDR3 protein is CASSSIGSYNSPLHF. The CDR3 DNA sequence: TGTGCCAGCAGCTCCATCGGCTCCTATAATTCACCCCTCCACTTT.

This clone appeared a single time. The V gene is TRBV5-1, the J gene TRBJ1-1; D perhaps matches TRBD1 (6 bases). CDR1 and CDR2 from the germline V gene are SGHRS and YFSETQ. The CDR3 extends over 11 amino acids. Trimming pared 7 bases from V and 11 bases from J, leaving 15 bases between. CDR3 coding DNA: TGCGCCAGCTGGGAACAGGGCGCGGCTTTCTTT. Amino acid sequence: CASWEQGAAFF. The whole variable domain, remainder taken from reference TRBV5-1 and TRBJ1-1, is KAGVTQTPRYLIKTRGQQVTLSCSPISGHRSVSWYQQTPGQGLQFLFEYFSETQRNKGNFPGRFSGRQFSNSRSEMNVSTLELGDSALYLCASWEQGAAFFGQGTRLTVV.

V is TRBV27 and J is TRBJ1-5, with 12 bases aligning to TRBD1. V was pared by 4 bases and J by 0 bases, with 13 bases of the junction left unmatched. The CDR3 consists of 20 residues. Germline CDR1 MNHEY, CDR2 SMNVEV (reference sequence). CDR3 sequence: CASSSRKAGQGADSNQPQHF. For the CDR3, the DNA is TGTGCCAGCAGTTCACGTAAAGCGGGACAGGGGGCCGATAGCAATCAGCCCCAGCATTTT.